This T cell receptor (beta chain) was found in a study of blood T cell repertoires in COVID-19. Patients at the Seattle site were enrolled during active infection and followed longitudinally. The CDR3 is made up of 18 amino acids. Germline V gene data show CDR1 as SGHVS and CDR2 as FNYEAQ. Trimming cost V 2 bases and J 4 bases; bases outside gene matches: 9. Method: immunoSEQ multiplex PCR; TCRdb's copy keeps in-frame clones and lacks some. The sample carries 200,000 to 250,000 clones, about 86% recorded once. The V and J genes are TRBV7-6 and TRBJ2-2; 11 bases are shared with TRBD1. The clonotype was recovered from a woman in her forties or fifties with COVID-19, enrolled during active disease. The source material was peripheral blood. CDR3 bases: TGTGCCAGCAGCTTAAGGGACAGGGGGTCCATTTTCACCGGGGAGCTGTTTTTT. Translated, it gives CASSLRDRGSIFTGELFF.